These T cell receptor beta chains were read from a single sample in a study of T cell changes during pregnancy in multiple sclerosis. Generated by immunoSEQ multiplex PCR, the TCRdb table keeps only in-frame clones and is missing some. The sample lists roughly 30,000 clones; approximately 89% were seen once. This material consisted of CD8+ T cells from peripheral blood mononuclear cells, taken in the first trimester of pregnancy. Every receptor here comes from a female donor with multiple sclerosis, enrolled in a pregnancy study. Each CDR3 is given with its conserved first and last residue. D genes are given only for firm matches. Clone sizes are given selectively: once, few, many, or a class where the clone is expanded.

d_call clone_size j_call v_call cdr3_nt cdr3_aa
TRBD2 NA TRBJ2-7 TRBV25-1 TGTGCCAGCAGTGTAGGGACTAGCTACGAGCAGTACTTC CASSVGTSYEQYF
TRBD2 once TRBJ2-3 TRBV28 TGTGCCAGCAGTCTAAAGCGGGAGAGTGTTAGCACAGATACGCAGTATTTT CASSLKRESVSTDTQYF
NA NA TRBJ1-2 TRBV9 TGTGCCAGCAGGCGGGCGGCCCCGGGAAACTATGGCTACACCTTC CASRRAAPGNYGYTF
TRBD2 NA TRBJ2-1 TRBV7-9 TGTGCCAGCAGCTTAAGCGGGGCGGGAGTGGATGAGCAGTTCTTC CASSLSGAGVDEQFF
NA NA TRBJ2-1 TRBV30 TGTGCCTGGAGTCTGCAGTCCAATGAGCAGTTCTTC CAWSLQSNEQFF
NA once TRBJ2-1 TRBV27 TGTGCCAGCAGTGCGGGACGGCTCTCGGCCTACAATGAGCAGTTCTTC CASSAGRLSAYNEQFF
TRBD2 NA TRBJ2-1 TRBV30 TGTGCCTGGAGCCTAGTAAGCGGGAGCGTGGCCAATGAGCAGTTCTTC CAWSLVSGSVANEQFF
NA NA TRBJ1-1 TRBV7-9 TGTGCCAGCAGCTTAGCGCGACAGGTCCTACCATTGAACACTGAAGCTTTCTTT CASSLARQVLPLNTEAFF
NA NA TRBJ2-7 TRBV19 TGTGCCAGTAGTTTCGGGCAGGGGGGCTCCGAGCAGTACTTC CASSFGQGGSEQYF
NA NA TRBJ2-1 TRBV18 TGTGCCAGCTCCCCTTCCAGGCTCAATGAGCAGTTCTTC CASSPSRLNEQFF
TRBD2 NA TRBJ2-1 TRBV5-1 TGCGCCAGCACCCTACTTATAGCGGGGGGGGTCGATGAGCAGTTCTTC CASTLLIAGGVDEQFF
NA NA TRBJ2-3 TRBV7-2 TGTGCCAGCAGCTTAGAGGCGACTCTCCCCGGGTTTAGCACAGATACGCAGTATTTT CASSLEATLPGFSTDTQYF
NA few TRBJ2-3 TRBV7-9 TGTGCCAGCAGCTTAAGCGACCCCCAGTGTTTT CASSLSDPQCF
TRBD2 few TRBJ2-3 TRBV4-2 TGTGCCAGCAGCCAAGTGGGACTAGCGGGAGGTGGGGTCACAGATACGCAGTATTTT CASSQVGLAGGGVTDTQYF
NA NA TRBJ1-1 TRBV27 TGTGCCAGCAGTCCCGGCGGGGGCCGCTTTGAAGCTTTCTTT CASSPGGGRFEAFF
TRBD2 NA TRBJ2-5 TRBV6-5 TGTGCCAGCAGCTACACCGGGACTAGCGGGCAAGAGACCCAGTACTTC CASSYTGTSGQETQYF
TRBD2 NA TRBJ2-1 TRBV6-4 TGTGCCAGCAGTGACTCACCTAGCGGTGAGAATGAGCAGTTCTTC CASSDSPSGENEQFF
NA NA TRBJ2-1 TRBV4-1 TGCGCCAGCAGCGGACTTTTCTACAATGAGCAGTTCTTC CASSGLFYNEQFF
NA once TRBJ2-1 TRBV7-4 TGTGCCAGCAGCCCCTTTCCCCTGAACTTAGACAATGAGCAGTTCTTC CASSPFPLNLDNEQFF
TRBD1 NA TRBJ2-7 TRBV29-1 TGCAGCGTTGAAACGACAGGGGGCTACGAGCAGTACTTC CSVETTGGYEQYF
TRBD2 NA TRBJ2-3 TRBV4-2 TGTGCCAGCCATCCGGGACTAGCGGGGGGCACAGATACGCAGTATTTT CASHPGLAGGTDTQYF
TRBD2 NA TRBJ2-1 TRBV10-3 TGTGCCATCATGCTAGCGGGAGACAATGAGCAGTTCTTC CAIMLAGDNEQFF
NA NA TRBJ2-2 TRBV9 TGTGCCAGCAGCGTAGGAGCTGGGGCTAGCGTGAAAACCGGGGAGCTGTTTTTT CASSVGAGASVKTGELFF
TRBD2 once TRBJ2-3 TRBV14 TGTGCCAGCAGCCGACTAGCGGGAGAGGGAGATACGCAGTATTTT CASSRLAGEGDTQYF
NA NA TRBJ2-7 TRBV29-1 TGCAGCGTCGGGAGCTCCTACGAGCAGTACTTC CSVGSSYEQYF
TRBD2 NA TRBJ2-1 TRBV13 TGTGCCAGCAGCCCAAGGATGGGCGGGAGTTCCTACAATGAGCAGTTCTTC CASSPRMGGSSYNEQFF
TRBD2 NA TRBJ2-1 TRBV9 TGTGCCAGCAGCGTAGCTGCGCTAGCGGGAGCCTTAGGGGAAGATGAGCAGTTCTTC CASSVAALAGALGEDEQFF
NA NA TRBJ1-1 TRBV7-2 TGTGCCAGCAGCCCCAGACTTGGTATGAACACTGAAGCTTTCTTT CASSPRLGMNTEAFF
TRBD2 NA TRBJ2-7 TRBV6-5 TGTGCCAGCAGTTTGGGGACTAGTAACTACGAGCAGTACTTC CASSLGTSNYEQYF
TRBD1 NA TRBJ2-7 TRBV6-5 TGTGCCAGCAGTTTCTGGACAGGAGCCGAGCAGTACTTC CASSFWTGAEQYF
NA NA TRBJ2-7 TRBV28 TGTGCCAGCAGTTTAGAAAATTCGAGGTACGAGCAGTACTTC CASSLENSRYEQYF
TRBD2 NA TRBJ2-1 TRBV6-4 TGTGCCAGCAGTGATGGACTAGCGGTCAATGAGCAGTTCTTC CASSDGLAVNEQFF
NA once TRBJ2-7 TRBV29-1 TGCAGCGTTGTTAGTGGCGAGCAGTACTTC CSVVSGEQYF
TRBD2 NA TRBJ2-1 TRBV5-1 TGCGCCAGCAGCTCTGGACTAGCTTCTAGAGCGTACAATGAGCAGTTCTTC CASSSGLASRAYNEQFF